These 28 T cell receptor beta chains share one sample of origin, sequenced in a study of T cells after yellow fever vaccination. One entry per CDR3 protein results from TCRdb running MiXCR on the 5' RACE reads. The sample holds 25,000 to 30,000 distinct CDR3 sequences; around 4.6% are singletons and the top ten take more than 40%. This specimen consisted of CD8+ T cells sorted from PBMCs, obtained 10 days after the yellow fever booster vaccination. These receptors were collected from a man aged 25-45 years who received the YFV17D yellow fever vaccine.

This clonotype was seen repeatedly, ten times or more. The chain joins TRBV4-3 to TRBJ2-5; TRBD2 agrees at 7 bases. Germline V gene sequence: CDR1 LGHNA, CDR2 YSLEER. With 1 base clipped from V and 2 bases from J, the junction kept 1 base outside the gene matches. This CDR3 is built from 14 residues. CDR3 nucleotides: TGCGCCAGCAGCCAAGGGACTAGGCAAGAGACCCAGTACTTC. Residues: CASSQGTRQETQYF.

This clonotype was seen ten or more times. This rearrangement joins TRBV10-3 to TRBJ2-5; TRBD1 matches 11 bases. This CDR3 contains 13 residues. The junction had 3 bases not matched to a gene; V was cut back by 10 bases and J by 2 bases. The germline gives CDR1 ENHRY, CDR2 SYGVKD. This CDR3 reads CATRDRGQETQYF. CDR3 sequence (DNA): TGTGCCACCCGGGACAGGGGGCAAGAGACCCAGTACTTC.

This clonotype showed up many times. The CDR3 loop is CASSEAGAKNIQYF. DNA for the CDR3: TGTGCCAGCAGTGAAGCGGGAGCCAAAAACATTCAGTACTTC. This chain uses TRBV6-1 with TRBJ2-4; D gene unclear. Germline CDR1 is MNHNS and CDR2 is SASEGT. CDR3 length: 14 residues. Trimming took 0 bases from V and 0 from J, leaving 3 bases between them.

This clonotype was seen ten or more times. V usage is TRBV7-6 and J usage is TRBJ2-7, with 12 positions matching TRBD2. CDR3 length equals 15 residues. Germline loops: CDR1 SGHVS, CDR2 FNYEAQ. V gave up 8 bases and J gave up 2 bases; unmatched junction bases: 7. The CDR3 loop reads CASSRTSGDTYEQYF. CDR3 bases: TGTGCCAGCTCCCGGACTAGCGGGGACACCTACGAGCAGTACTTC.

This clonotype was detected ten times or more. This sequence joins TRBV14 and TRBJ2-2, with D perhaps matching TRBD1 (5 bases). This CDR3 is built from 15 residues. Deletions cut 3 bases from V and 0 bases from J, with 8 bases between. Germline CDR1 is SGHDN and CDR2 is FVKESK. DNA of the CDR3: TGTGCCAGCAGCCACCCGGACACGAACACCGGGGAGCTGTTTTTT. This codes for CASSHPDTNTGELFF. The whole variable domain, filled in from reference TRBV14 and TRBJ2-2, reads EAGVTQFPSHSVIEKGQTVTLRCDPISGHDNLYWYRRVMGKEIKFLLHFVKESKQDESGMPNNRFLAERTGGTYSTLKVQPAELEDSGVYFCASSHPDTNTGELFFGEGSRLTVL.

This clonotype has a count of ten or more. The chain links TRBV6-1 to TRBJ2-1; TRBD2 agrees at 9 bases. Per the germline V gene, CDR1 is MNHNS and CDR2 is SASEGT. The V gene end was trimmed by 3 bases and the J gene end by 8 bases; junction bases not matched to a gene: 8. The CDR3 spans 15 residues. The CDR3 loop is CASSDRASGTDEQFF. DNA of the CDR3: TGTGCCAGCAGTGACAGGGCTAGCGGGACGGATGAGCAGTTCTTC.

The table lists this clonotype with a few counts. The chain combines TRBV10-2 with TRBJ2-7, with 7 bases aligning to TRBD1. The CDR3 is 15 amino acids. CDR1 WSHSY and CDR2 SAAADI come from the germline V gene. V shed 7 bases and J 1 base; nucleotides not matched to a gene: 10. The CDR3 here is CASKEGTAVSYEQYF. The CDR3 DNA follows: TGCGCCAGCAAAGAAGGGACAGCGGTATCCTACGAGCAGTACTTC.

This clonotype was picked up many times. The V gene is TRBV11-2, the J gene TRBJ2-1; TRBD2 agrees at 8 bases. The V and J ends lost 0 bases and 11 bases, in that order; junction bases with no gene match: 9. This CDR3 is built from 15 residues. Looked up from germline, CDR1 is SGHAT and CDR2 is FQNNGV. The CDR3 nucleotides read TGTGCCAGCAGCTTAGAGTTCGGAGCGGGAGTTCAGCAGTTCTTC. It translates to CASSLEFGAGVQQFF.

This clonotype was seen repeatedly, ten times or more. The V gene is TRBV6-5, the J gene TRBJ2-7, with D hard to call. The CDR3 loop spans 12 amino acids. Germline values: CDR1 MNHEY, CDR2 SVGAGI. V lost 8 bases, J lost 5 bases, and 13 bases lay in between. CDR3 protein: CASGYSRDEQYF. The CDR3 DNA reads TGTGCCAGCGGGTATAGCCGGGACGAGCAGTACTTC.

In its sample, this clonotype was seen many times. The CDR3 is CATSRGTGYNEQFF. As DNA, the CDR3 is TGTGCCACCAGCAGAGGCACGGGCTACAATGAGCAGTTCTTC. The chain couples TRBV15 to TRBJ2-1; D not certain. The CDR3 loop spans 14 amino acids. Per the germline V gene, CDR1 is LNHNV and CDR2 is YYDKDF (reference sequence). V lost 1 base and J lost 3, with 7 bases in between.

This clonotype has ten or more counts. The chain joins TRBV5-1 to TRBJ2-1, with TRBD2 identical over 7 bases. The length of the CDR3 is 14 residues. The V gene's germline CDR1 is SGHRS and CDR2 YFSETQ. V gave up 2 bases and J gave up 9 bases; unmatched junction bases: 8. The CDR3 bases are TGCGCCAGCAGCTTCGGGGCGGGAGATTTTGAGCAGTTCTTC. Amino acid sequence: CASSFGAGDFEQFF.

The sample holds many counts of this clonotype. This rearrangement joins TRBV6-5 to TRBJ2-7; D possibly corresponds to TRBD2 (5 bases). With 5 bases removed from V and 5 bases from J, the gap between germline ends came to 16 bases. The length of the CDR3 is 14 residues. The germline V gene encodes CDR1 MNHEY and CDR2 SVGAGI. CDR3 nucleotides: TGTGCCAGCAGTCCAGGACGGGGATGGGACGAGCAGTACTTC. Its protein product is CASSPGRGWDEQYF.

This clonotype was counted ten times or more. V usage is TRBV15 and J usage is TRBJ1-6; TRBD1 is a possible D gene (5 bases). CDR3 length: 15 amino acids. Germline values: CDR1 LNHNV, CDR2 YYDKDF (reference sequence). Trimming took 0 bases from V and 13 from J, leaving 16 bases between them. The CDR3 sequence: CATSRDSDGTFPLHF. As DNA, the CDR3 is TGTGCCACCAGCAGAGATTCTGACGGGACTTTCCCCCTCCACTTT.

This clonotype was seen many times. The V call is TRBV27, the J call TRBJ2-1, with D possibly TRBD2 on 6 matching bases. The CDR3 consists of 15 residues. Germline loops: CDR1 MNHEY, CDR2 SMNVEV (reference sequence). Trimming took off 5 bases at V and 3 bases at J, with 14 bases between the two ends. Here the CDR3 reads CASSDPRGGYNEQFF. The CDR3 nucleotides are TGTGCCAGCAGTGACCCCCGGGGAGGCTACAATGAGCAGTTCTTC.

This clonotype was counted at least ten times. The V call is TRBV24-1, the J call TRBJ2-2; D assignment may be TRBD1 or TRBD2 (6 bases each). Germline lookup yields CDR1 KGHDR and CDR2 SFDVKD. V was cut by 8 bases and J by 5 bases, with 14 bases left in between. The CDR3 covers 14 residues. As DNA, the CDR3 is TGTGCCACCAAGGGGGGAGAGGAGACCGGGGAGCTGTTTTTT. Protein product: CATKGGEETGELFF.

Many counts were recorded for this clonotype. The V and J genes are TRBV11-2 and TRBJ2-3; D is undetermined. Looked up from germline, CDR1 is SGHAT and CDR2 is FQNNGV. CDR3 length: 13 residues. Trimming took off 5 bases at V and 6 bases at J, with 12 bases between the two ends. As DNA, the CDR3 is TGTGCCAGCAGCCCCACTGTATTCGATACGCAGTATTTT. Translation: CASSPTVFDTQYF.

Details on this clonotype: One base away lies a much larger clone, so this may be a sequencing read error. The V call is TRBV11-2, the J call TRBJ2-3; D unresolved. CDR1 is SGHAT, CDR2 FQNNGV, per germline. This CDR3 is built from 16 residues. The CDR3 is CAGSLYVGRPTDTQYF. DNA of the CDR3: TGTGCCGGCAGCTTATACGTCGGACGACCGACTGATACGCAGTATTTT. Together with reference TRBV11-2 and TRBJ2-3, the CDR3 gives the full variable domain: EAGVAQSPRYKIIEKRQSVAFWCNPISGHATLYWYQQILGQGPKLLIQFQNNGVVDDSQLPKDRFSAERLKGVDSTLKIQPAKLEDSAVYLCAGSLYVGRPTDTQYFGPGTRLTVL.

Details on this clonotype: Since a much larger clone is just one base distant, this may be a read error. The gene calls are TRBV11-2 and TRBJ2-5; 7 bases agree with TRBD2. Germline values: CDR1 SGHAT, CDR2 FQNNGV. The CDR3 is made up of 12 amino acids. Trimming cost V 6 bases and J 5 bases; bases outside gene matches: 3. The CDR3 DNA reads as TGTGCCAGCAGTCGGGAGGAGGAGACCCAGTACTTC. Translation gives CASSREEETQYF.

This clonotype showed up many times. The V gene is TRBV10-3, the J gene TRBJ2-7, with D unresolved. Trimming removed 2 bases at V and 3 bases at J, with 5 bases between. CDR3 length equals 12 residues. Germline assignment: CDR1 ENHRY and CDR2 SYGVKD. The CDR3 DNA is TGTGCCATCAGTGAGGTAGGCTACGAGCAGTACTTC. It yields the protein CAISEVGYEQYF.

At least ten counts were recorded for this clonotype. V gene TRBV4-3 combines with J gene TRBJ1-3; weak D call: TRBD1 (6 bases). Germline loops: CDR1 LGHNA, CDR2 YSLEER. V lost 5 bases and J lost 4, with 12 bases in between. The CDR3 totals 14 residues. DNA of the CDR3: TGCGCCAGCAGCGACGGGACAACAGGAAACACCATATATTTT. It codes for CASSDGTTGNTIYF.

V usage is TRBV4-2 and J usage is TRBJ2-7; 12 nucleotides agree with TRBD2. The CDR3 is 17 amino acids. Looked up from germline, CDR1 is LGHNA and CDR2 is YNFKEQ. V lost 5 bases to trimming and J lost 3 bases; unmatched junction nucleotides: 11. CDR3 sequence reads: CASSTRTSGVIDYEQYF. CDR3 coding DNA: TGTGCCAGCAGCACCCGGACTAGCGGGGTAATCGACTACGAGCAGTACTTC.

This clonotype was detected many times. The V gene is TRBV4-3, the J gene TRBJ2-3; D is perhaps TRBD2 (6 bases). CDR3 length: 13 residues. Germline V lookup: CDR1 LGHNA, CDR2 YSLEER. V lost 3 bases and J 5 bases, leaving 9 bases between the germline ends. In DNA, the CDR3 is TGCGCCAGCAGCCAGGGGGGTGAAGATACGCAGTATTTT. Translated: CASSQGGEDTQYF.

This clonotype was seen repeatedly, ten times or more. The chain combines TRBV20-1 with TRBJ2-3; perhaps TRBD1 as D (5 bases). V shed 6 bases and J shed 2 bases, with 12 bases lying between them. The CDR3 length is 13 residues. CDR1 is DFQATT, CDR2 SNEGSKA, per germline (reference sequence). DNA of the CDR3: TGCAGTGCCGCACAGGAATACACAGATACGCAGTATTTT. Its translation: CSAAQEYTDTQYF.

In this sample, this clonotype turned up many times. The chain joins TRBV9 to TRBJ2-7, with 11 bases matching TRBD2. The CDR3 covers 15 residues. The junction had 3 bases not matched to a gene; V was cut back by 4 bases and J by 0 bases. The germline CDR1 and CDR2 sequences are SGDLS and YYNGEE. For the CDR3, the DNA is TGTGCCAGCAGCCCTACTAGCGGGAGCTCCTACGAGCAGTACTTC. It specifies CASSPTSGSSYEQYF.

There are many counts of this clonotype. The chain is built from TRBV29-1 and TRBJ1-2; D is unclear. Germline V gene data show CDR1 as SQVTM and CDR2 as ANQGSEA. There are 12 residues in the CDR3. The CDR3 loop reads CPFRGRLYGYTF. Here the CDR3 DNA reads TGCCCTTTTCGCGGGAGACTCTATGGCTACACCTTC.

The J gene is TRBJ2-7, the V gene TRBV10-3; D not certain. Trimming cost V 6 bases and J 5 bases, with 14 bases left between them. CDR1 is ENHRY and CDR2 is SYGVKD in the germline V gene. The CDR3 spans 13 residues. Here the CDR3 reads CAIRPEGWDEQYF. As DNA, the CDR3 is TGTGCCATCAGACCCGAAGGCTGGGACGAGCAGTACTTC.

Comments on this clonotype: This could be a read error, since a much larger clone is one nucleotide away. The chain links TRBV20-1 to TRBJ2-5, with D uncertain. Per germline, CDR1 DFQATT and CDR2 SNEGSKA (reference sequence). This CDR3 has 16 amino acids. The CDR3 loop is CCARDSRLVTKRPQYF. In nucleotides, the CDR3 is TGCTGTGCTAGAGATTCCAGACTCGTAACCAAGAGACCCCAGTACTTC.

This clonotype was found many times. The chain employs TRBV20-1 and TRBJ2-1, with D unclear. The CDR3 spans 11 residues. CDR1 and CDR2 from the germline V gene are DFQATT and SNEGSKA (reference sequence). V was pared by 6 bases and J by 9 bases, with 12 bases between. The DNA for the CDR3 is TGCAGTGCCACCAAGGGTGGTGAGCAGTTCTTC. This sequence encodes CSATKGGEQFF.